Each of the 5 T cell receptor beta chains below was sequenced from the same sample in a study of CD8 T cells in ankylosing spondylitis. Which antigens these TCRs recognize remains unknown. TCRdb independently ran MiXCR on the 5' RACE reads; one entry per CDR3 protein. The table includes around 490,000 distinct CDR3 sequences, approximately 5% detected once. General study findings and limits: A motif of under 10 highly homologous TCR beta variants was seen as apparently characteristic of ankylosing spondylitis blood.

Sequenced material: blood, either unsorted or a sorted T cell fraction (not recorded which). These receptors originate from a male donor with ankylosing spondylitis.

This clonotype was picked up many times. The chain employs TRBV20-1 and TRBJ1-4; D gene uncertain. The CDR3 extends over 12 amino acids. The germline CDR1 and CDR2 sequences are DFQATT and SNEGSKA (reference sequence). V shed 7 bases and J shed 0 bases, with 6 bases lying between them. CDR3 DNA sequence: TGCAGTGTTATGCCAACTAATGAAAAACTGTTTTTT. It is translated as CSVMPTNEKLFF.

This clonotype was observed many times. This chain connects TRBV10-3 to TRBJ2-1, with a weak D call TRBD2 (6 bases). CDR1 and CDR2 from the germline V gene are ENHRY and SYGVKD. V was pared by 4 bases and J by 4 bases, with 11 bases between. The CDR3 consists of 14 residues. CDR3 loop: CAISVAGPYNEQFF. The CDR3 DNA reads TGTGCCATCAGTGTGGCGGGACCGTACAATGAGCAGTTCTTC.

V is TRBV3-1 and J is TRBJ2-5; TRBD1 or TRBD2 may be the D gene (5 bases each). Germline lookup yields CDR1 LGHDT and CDR2 YNNKEL (reference sequence). Trimming took 3 bases from V and 5 from J, leaving 19 bases between them. The CDR3 contains 16 residues. The CDR3: CASSQYGTDSVETQYF. In nucleotides, the CDR3 is TGTGCCAGCAGCCAGTACGGGACCGACTCTGTCGAGACCCAGTACTTC.

This clonotype was counted at least ten times. The chain recombines TRBV12-3 or TRBV12-4 with TRBJ1-2, with 9 bases matching TRBD1. The trim removed 6 bases at V and 6 bases at J, leaving 5 bases unmatched. The CDR3 has 13 amino acids. In DNA, the CDR3 is TGTGCCAGCAGGAGGGACAGGGCCCATGGCTACACCTTC. This gives the protein CASRRDRAHGYTF.

A note on this clonotype: A read error may be the cause here, since a much bigger clone is one base away. The chain has TRBV20-1 and TRBJ2-3; 9 nucleotides match TRBD2. Germline loops: CDR1 DFQATT, CDR2 SNEGSKA (reference sequence). The CDR3 loop spans 16 amino acids. The DNA of the CDR3 is TGCTGTGCTATTAATAGCCTAGCGGGGCTCACAGATACGCAGTATTTT. This encodes CCAINSLAGLTDTQYF.